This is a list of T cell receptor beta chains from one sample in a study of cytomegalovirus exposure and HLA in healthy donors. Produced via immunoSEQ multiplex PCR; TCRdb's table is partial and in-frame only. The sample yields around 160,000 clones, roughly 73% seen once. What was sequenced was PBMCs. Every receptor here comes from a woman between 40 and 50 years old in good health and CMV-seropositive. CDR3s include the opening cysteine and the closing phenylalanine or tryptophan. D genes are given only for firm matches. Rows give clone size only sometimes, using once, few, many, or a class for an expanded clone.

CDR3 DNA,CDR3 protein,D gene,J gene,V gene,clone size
TGCGCCAGCAGCCAAGGAAGCGGGGAGATCCAAGAGACCCAGTACTTC,CASSQGSGEIQETQYF,TRBD2,TRBJ2-5,TRBV4-3,once
TGTGCCATCAGCGCAGGGCGGCCGGAGACTGAAGCTTTCTTT,CAISAGRPETEAFF,NA,TRBJ1-1,TRBV10-3,NA
TGTGCCAGCAGTTTTGGCAGGAACTATGGCTACACCTTC,CASSFGRNYGYTF,NA,TRBJ1-2,TRBV28,NA
TGTGCCAGCGGGAGTGCAGATACGCAGTATTTT,CASGSADTQYF,NA,TRBJ2-3,TRBV19,NA
TGCGCCAGCAGCTTGCAGCGGGCGAGCTCCTACAATGAGCAGTTCTTC,CASSLQRASSYNEQFF,NA,TRBJ2-1,TRBV5-1,NA
TGCGCCAGCTCGGCGCGGGAGGGCCCGGGAGAGCAGTTCTTC,CASSAREGPGEQFF,TRBD2,TRBJ2-1,TRBV10-1,NA
TGCGCCAGCAGCTTGGTCCCGCAGGAACTTAATAATTCACCCCTCCACTTT,CASSLVPQELNNSPLHF,NA,TRBJ1-6,TRBV5-1,NA
TGTGCCAGCAGCCAAAACTATAACTATGGCTACACCTTC,CASSQNYNYGYTF,NA,TRBJ1-2,TRBV5-4,NA
TGTGCCAGCAGCGTAGGCCCTTCAGACTACAATGAGCAGTTCTTC,CASSVGPSDYNEQFF,NA,TRBJ2-1,TRBV9,NA
TGTGCCAGCACCGATCCCCGGAGCGGAAAAGAGACCCAGTACTTC,CASTDPRSGKETQYF,NA,TRBJ2-5,TRBV28,NA
TGTGCCAGCAGTTTCCAGGGGTCCTACGAGCAGTACTTC,CASSFQGSYEQYF,NA,TRBJ2-7,TRBV6-5,NA
TGTGCCAGCAGCTCTACTAGCGGGAGGGATGAAGATACGCAGTATTTT,CASSSTSGRDEDTQYF,TRBD2,TRBJ2-3,TRBV9,NA
TGTGCCAGCAGTCAGGGAGGCACTGAAGCTTTCTTT,CASSQGGTEAFF,NA,TRBJ1-1,TRBV7-9,once
TGCAGCGTTGTCGGGGGAAGGGATCAGCCCCAGCATTTT,CSVVGGRDQPQHF,NA,TRBJ1-5,TRBV29-1,NA
TGTGCCAGCAGTGAATTCCGAGGACTAGCTGGCGAGCAGTACTTC,CASSEFRGLAGEQYF,TRBD2,TRBJ2-7,TRBV6-1,NA
TGTGCCAGCAGATCCCCGGCTAGCGGGTTGTCCTACGAGCAGTACTTC,CASRSPASGLSYEQYF,TRBD2,TRBJ2-7,TRBV27,NA
TGTGCCAGTAGTCCGGGGAGGTCCGACGAGCAGTACTTC,CASSPGRSDEQYF,NA,TRBJ2-7,TRBV19,NA
TGTGCCAGCAGCTTAGATGGGCTAGCGAGCAATGAGCAGTTCTTC,CASSLDGLASNEQFF,NA,TRBJ2-1,TRBV11-2,NA
TGTGCCAGCAGCCCCCGCAGGGCGGTAAACTATGGCTACACCTTC,CASSPRRAVNYGYTF,NA,TRBJ1-2,TRBV7-2,NA
TGTGCCAGCAGCTTAGGACTCCTGGATTGGGGGCAGGAGACCCAGTACTTC,CASSLGLLDWGQETQYF,NA,TRBJ2-5,TRBV7-9,once
TGTGCCAGCGGGACGAAGGGCGGGAGTTATGAGCAGTTCTTC,CASGTKGGSYEQFF,TRBD2,TRBJ2-1,TRBV6-5,NA
TGTTCCAGCAGTTCGGCAGGGGGCCTATCTGGAAACACCATATATTTT,CSSSSAGGLSGNTIYF,TRBD1,TRBJ1-3,TRBV7-9,NA
TGTGCCAGCATCGACCAGGGGGCCTACTATGGCTACACCTTC,CASIDQGAYYGYTF,TRBD1,TRBJ1-2,TRBV7-9,NA